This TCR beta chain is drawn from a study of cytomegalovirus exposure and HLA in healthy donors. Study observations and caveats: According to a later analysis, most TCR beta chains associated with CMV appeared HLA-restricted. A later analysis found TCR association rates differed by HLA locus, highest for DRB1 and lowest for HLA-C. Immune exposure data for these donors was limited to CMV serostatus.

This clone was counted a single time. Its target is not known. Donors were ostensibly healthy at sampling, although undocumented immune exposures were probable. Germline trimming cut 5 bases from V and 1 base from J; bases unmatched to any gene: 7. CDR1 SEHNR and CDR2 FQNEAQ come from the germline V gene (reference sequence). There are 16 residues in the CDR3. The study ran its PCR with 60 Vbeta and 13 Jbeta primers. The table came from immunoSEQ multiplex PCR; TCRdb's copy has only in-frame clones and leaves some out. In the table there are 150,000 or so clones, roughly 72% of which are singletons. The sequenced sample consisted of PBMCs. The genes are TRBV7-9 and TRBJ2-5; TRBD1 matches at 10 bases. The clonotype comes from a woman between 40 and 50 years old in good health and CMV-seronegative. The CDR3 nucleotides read TGTGCCAGCAGCCTGGGGGACAGGGGTACCCAAGAGACCCAGTACTTC. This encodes CASSLGDRGTQETQYF.